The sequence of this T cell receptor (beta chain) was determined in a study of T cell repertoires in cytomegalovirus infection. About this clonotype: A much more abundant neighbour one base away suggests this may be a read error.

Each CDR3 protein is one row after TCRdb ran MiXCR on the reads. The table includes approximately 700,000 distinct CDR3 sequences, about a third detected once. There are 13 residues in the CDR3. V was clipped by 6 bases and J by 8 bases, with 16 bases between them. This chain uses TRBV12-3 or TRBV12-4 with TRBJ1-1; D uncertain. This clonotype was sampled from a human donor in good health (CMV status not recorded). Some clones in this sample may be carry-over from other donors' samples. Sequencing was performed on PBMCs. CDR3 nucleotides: TGTGCCAGCAGCGCTCAGAGCGCTCACGAAGCTTTCTTT. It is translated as CASSAQSAHEAFF.